Listed here are 21 T cell receptor beta chains from one sample, sequenced in a study of cytomegalovirus exposure and HLA in healthy donors. PCR employed 60 Vbeta and 13 Jbeta primers. TCRdb's copy holds only in-frame clones and misses some; the assay was immunoSEQ multiplex PCR. The sample has 150,000 to 200,000 clones, around 86% seen once; the top ten hold approximately 2%. Sequenced: PBMCs. The receptors were gathered from a human donor in good health.

The chain links TRBV7-2 to TRBJ2-3, with a tentative D call TRBD2 (6 bases). V was pared by 1 base and J by 3 bases, with 11 bases between. The CDR3 totals 15 residues. Germline CDR1 is SGHTA and CDR2 is FQGNSA. The CDR3 protein is CASSLGASATDTQYF. CDR3 bases: TGTGCCAGCAGCTTAGGGGCTAGCGCGACAGATACGCAGTATTTT.

The chain couples TRBV2 to TRBJ2-7, with D tentatively TRBD2 (6 bases). The CDR3 is made up of 15 amino acids. Trimming stripped 6 bases from V and 0 bases from J, with 15 bases between. CDR1 is SNHLY and CDR2 is FYNNEI in the germline V gene. The CDR3, as DNA: TGTGCCAGCAGGTTCGCAGGAGGGAACTCCTACGAGCAGTACTTC. This translates into CASRFAGGNSYEQYF.

This sequence joins TRBV9 and TRBJ2-2; D call uncertain. In germline, CDR1 is SGDLS, CDR2 YYNGEE. This CDR3 spans 13 amino acids. The V and J ends lost 5 bases and 4 bases respectively, with 9 bases between them. Written as DNA, the CDR3 is TGTGCCAGCAGTGTCTCGGGCACCGGGGAGCTGTTTTTT. Translation: CASSVSGTGELFF.

This chain links TRBV6-5 with TRBJ1-3; D ambiguous. The germline V gene encodes CDR1 MNHEY and CDR2 SVGAGI. This CDR3 contains 13 residues. Trimming left V 6 bases short and J 0 bases short, with 6 bases between. CDR3 nucleotide sequence: TGTGCCAGCAGAGACATCTCTGGAAACACCATATATTTT. Encoded protein: CASRDISGNTIYF.

V gene TRBV4-3 combines with J gene TRBJ1-1, with 7 bases identical to TRBD1. The CDR3 contains 15 residues. CDR1 and CDR2 from the germline V gene are LGHNA and YSLEER. The ends lost 1 base at V and 0 bases at J; junction bases unmatched: 2. CDR3 region: CASSQAGQLNTEAFF. DNA for the CDR3: TGCGCCAGCAGCCAAGCGGGACAGTTGAACACTGAAGCTTTCTTT.

The chain recombines TRBV10-3 with TRBJ1-1, with D unresolved. Trimming took off 3 bases at V and 4 bases at J, with 9 bases between the two ends. The CDR3 runs to 13 residues. The germline CDR1 and CDR2 sequences are ENHRY and SYGVKD. In DNA form, the CDR3 reads TGTGCCATCAGTGAATCGGGTTTCACTGAAGCTTTCTTT. Translated: CAISESGFTEAFF.

The chain uses TRBV6-5 and TRBJ1-5; D not certain. The V end lost 0 bases, the J end lost 0 bases, and 3 bases lay between the germline ends. CDR1 is MNHEY and CDR2 is SVGAGI in the germline V gene. This CDR3 region has 14 residues. The CDR3 DNA reads as TGTGCCAGCAGTTACTCTCATAGCAATCAGCCCCAGCATTTT. Translating it yields CASSYSHSNQPQHF.

The J gene is TRBJ2-3, the V gene TRBV11-2, with TRBD2 matching 8 bases. The V gene's germline CDR1 is SGHAT and CDR2 FQNNGV. Losses at the gene ends were 1 base for V and 0 bases for J; bases not matched to a gene: 6. CDR3 length: 17 amino acids. The CDR3 DNA follows: TGTGCCAGCAGCTTAGTCGCGGGGGGACTTAGCACAGATACGCAGTATTTT. This gives the protein CASSLVAGGLSTDTQYF.

The CDR3 sequence: CASSVVAGAGEQFF. The DNA of the CDR3 is TGTGCCAGCAGCGTAGTTGCGGGGGCGGGTGAGCAGTTCTTC. The chain combines TRBV9 with TRBJ2-1; D is possibly TRBD2 (7 bases). CDR3 length equals 14 residues. V lost 0 bases and J lost 9, with 13 bases in between. The germline CDR1 and CDR2 sequences are SGDLS and YYNGEE.

The V and J genes are TRBV6-5 and TRBJ1-1; a weak D match, TRBD1 (5 bases). This CDR3 comprises 12 residues. The germline V and J ends were trimmed by 7 bases and 9 bases, with 15 bases remaining between them. Germline V gives CDR1 MNHEY, CDR2 SVGAGI. CDR3 sequence reads: CASTERGRKAFF. The CDR3 bases are TGTGCCAGCACCGAAAGGGGTCGAAAAGCTTTCTTT.

The chain employs TRBV5-6 and TRBJ1-1; D is perhaps TRBD1 (6 bases). Germline CDR1 reads SGHDT; CDR2 reads YYEEEE. The CDR3 sequence is 15 residues long. Trimming shortened V by 1 base and J by 4 bases, and 14 bases separated the two germline ends. CDR3 sequence: CASSLNSQGTTEAFF. In nucleotides, the CDR3 is TGTGCCAGCAGCTTGAATTCGCAGGGGACCACTGAAGCTTTCTTT.

This clone has a single count. This sequence joins TRBV4-3 and TRBJ2-1, with 11 bases identical to TRBD1. CDR1 is LGHNA, CDR2 YSLEER, per germline. V was clipped by 5 bases and J by 10 bases; unmatched bases: 7. The CDR3 consists of 14 residues. The CDR3 nucleotides are TGCGCCAGCAGCTTCTCCGGGACAGGGGGGGAGCAGTTCTTC. Translation: CASSFSGTGGEQFF.

The chain combines TRBV27 with TRBJ1-6, with D hard to call. The CDR3 loop spans 14 amino acids. The ends were cut back, 2 bases at V and 5 bases at J, with 7 bases in the middle. CDR1 and CDR2 from the germline V gene are MNHEY and SMNVEV (reference sequence). The CDR3 loop is CASSLGPNNSPLHF. The CDR3 DNA reads TGTGCCAGCAGTTTAGGCCCAAATAATTCACCCCTCCACTTT.

The chain uses TRBV7-2 and TRBJ1-1; maybe TRBD1 (5 bases). The CDR3 runs to 13 residues. V was pared by 6 bases and J by 3 bases, with 11 bases between. Germline-derived CDR1 and CDR2 are SGHTA and FQGNSA. The CDR3 region has the DNA TGTGCCAGCAGGGGGACTGTCGACACTGAAGCTTTCTTT. It translates to CASRGTVDTEAFF.

The chain recombines TRBV4-1 with TRBJ2-4; TRBD2 agrees at 10 bases. CDR3 length: 20 amino acids. Germline CDR1 MGHRA, CDR2 YSYEKL. After removal of 0 bases from V and 2 bases from J, the junction contained 13 bases not matched to a gene. Here the CDR3 reads CASSQEMGLAGARTKNIQYF. CDR3 nucleotide sequence: TGCGCCAGCAGCCAAGAGATGGGGCTAGCGGGGGCCAGGACCAAAAACATTCAGTACTTC.

The rearrangement uses TRBV6-6 and TRBJ1-4; D gene ambiguous. Germline V gives CDR1 MNHNY, CDR2 SVGAGI (reference sequence). This CDR3 has 15 residues. The germline V and J ends were trimmed by 1 base and 6 bases, with 12 bases remaining between them. This CDR3 reads CASSYWAGGDEKLFF. CDR3 DNA: TGTGCCAGCAGTTACTGGGCAGGCGGGGATGAAAAACTGTTTTTT.

The chain joins TRBV5-4 to TRBJ2-7, with 8 bases lining up with TRBD2. The V gene's germline CDR1 is SGHNT and CDR2 YYREEE (reference sequence). J lost 7 bases, V lost 0 bases, and 12 bases had no gene match. The CDR3 spans 16 residues. CDR3 sequence: CASSLVSSGDIGEQYF. CDR3 bases: TGTGCCAGCAGCTTGGTTAGTAGCGGGGATATCGGGGAGCAGTACTTC.

This clone appeared once. J is TRBJ2-7 and V is TRBV7-2; 10 bases are shared with TRBD2. Trimming at V came to 4 bases and at J to 3 bases, leaving 0 bases not matched to a gene. The CDR3 totals 13 residues. Germline loops: CDR1 SGHTA, CDR2 FQGNSA. CDR3 sequence reads: CASSSSGGYEQYF. The DNA for the CDR3 is TGTGCCAGCAGCTCTAGCGGGGGCTACGAGCAGTACTTC.

In DNA form, the CDR3 reads TGTGCCAGCAGCTTAGACAGACCCGAGCAGTTCTTC. It is translated as CASSLDRPEQFF. This chain connects TRBV7-9 to TRBJ2-1; D unclear. V dropped 1 base and J dropped 10 bases, with 8 bases sitting between them. The V gene's germline CDR1 is SEHNR and CDR2 FQNEAQ (reference sequence). The CDR3 has 12 residues.

The rearrangement links TRBV20-1 to TRBJ1-1; possible D gene TRBD1, 5 bases. V was shortened by 5 bases and J by 10 bases, with 14 bases between the two germline ends. The CDR3 loop spans 11 amino acids. In germline, CDR1 is DFQATT, CDR2 SNEGSKA (reference sequence). The CDR3 DNA sequence: TGCAGTGCTGGCGGGGTTCAGGGAGCTTTCTTT. This sequence encodes CSAGGVQGAFF.

The chain recombines TRBV15 with TRBJ1-3, with a weak D call TRBD1 (5 bases). In germline, CDR1 is LNHNV, CDR2 YYDKDF (reference sequence). The V gene lost 0 bases and the J gene lost 6 bases, with 15 bases spanning the gap. The CDR3 runs 16 residues. CDR3 protein: CATSRDRPAGPNTIYF. CDR3 coding DNA: TGTGCCACCAGCAGAGATCGGCCGGCAGGGCCAAACACCATATATTTT. Variable domain in full (rest from reference TRBV15 and TRBJ1-3): DAMVIQNPRYQVTQFGKPVTLSCSQTLNHNVMYWYQQKSSQAPKLLFHYYDKDFNNEADTPDNFQSRRPNTSFCFLDIRSPGLGDTAMYLCATSRDRPAGPNTIYFGEGSWLTVV.